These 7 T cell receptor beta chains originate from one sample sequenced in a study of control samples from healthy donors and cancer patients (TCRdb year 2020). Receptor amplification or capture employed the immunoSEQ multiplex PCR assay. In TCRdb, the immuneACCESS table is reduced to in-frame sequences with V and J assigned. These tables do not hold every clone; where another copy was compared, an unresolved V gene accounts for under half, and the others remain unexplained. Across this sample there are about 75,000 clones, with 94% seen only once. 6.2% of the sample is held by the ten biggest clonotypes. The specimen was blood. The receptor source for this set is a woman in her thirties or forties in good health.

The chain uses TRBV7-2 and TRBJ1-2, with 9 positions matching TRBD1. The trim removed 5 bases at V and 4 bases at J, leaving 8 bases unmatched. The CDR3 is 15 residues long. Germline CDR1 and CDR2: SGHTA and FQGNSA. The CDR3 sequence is CASSKGQGMLYGYTF. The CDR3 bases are TGTGCCAGCAGCAAGGGACAGGGAATGCTCTATGGCTACACCTTC.

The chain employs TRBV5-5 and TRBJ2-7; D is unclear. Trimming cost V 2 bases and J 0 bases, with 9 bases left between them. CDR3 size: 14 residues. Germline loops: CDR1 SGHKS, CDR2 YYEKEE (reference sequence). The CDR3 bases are TGTGCCAGCAGCTTTGTGGGCCCCTCCTACGAGCAGTACTTC. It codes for CASSFVGPSYEQYF.

The CDR3 nucleotides are TGCACCAGCAGCCAGATTCGACAGGGGGGATACAATGAGCAGTTCTTC. This sequence encodes CTSSQIRQGGYNEQFF. The chain has TRBV1 and TRBJ2-1; the D call TRBD1 from the table was never checked on the DNA. TRBV1 constitutes a pseudogene. The CDR3 has 16 amino acids.

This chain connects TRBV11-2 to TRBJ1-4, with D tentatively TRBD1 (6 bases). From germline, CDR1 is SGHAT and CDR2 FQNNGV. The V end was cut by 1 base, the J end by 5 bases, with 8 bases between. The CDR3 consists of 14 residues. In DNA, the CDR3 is TGTGCCAGCAGCTTAGGACAGGTAAATGAAAAACTGTTTTTT. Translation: CASSLGQVNEKLFF.

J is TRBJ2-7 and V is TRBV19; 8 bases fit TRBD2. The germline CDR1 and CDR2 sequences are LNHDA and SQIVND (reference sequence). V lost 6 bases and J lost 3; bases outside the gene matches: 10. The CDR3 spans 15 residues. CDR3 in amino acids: CASSPAGTSNYEQYF. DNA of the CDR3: TGTGCCAGTAGCCCCGCCGGGACTAGTAACTACGAGCAGTACTTC.

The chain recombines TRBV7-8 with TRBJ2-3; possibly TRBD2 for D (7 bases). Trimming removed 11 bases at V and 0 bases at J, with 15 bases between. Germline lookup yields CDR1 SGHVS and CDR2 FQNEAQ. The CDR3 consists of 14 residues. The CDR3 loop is CAAGGATSTDTQYF. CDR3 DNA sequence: TGTGCCGCTGGGGGGGCCACTAGCACAGATACGCAGTATTTT.

CDR3 DNA sequence: TGTGCCAGCAGTTCGGGACAGAGCTACGAGCAGTACTTC. Residues: CASSSGQSYEQYF. This chain links TRBV28 with TRBJ2-7; 7 positions match TRBD1. CDR3 length equals 13 residues. Germline values: CDR1 MDHEN, CDR2 SYDVKM. The junction had 3 bases not matched to a gene; V was cut back by 4 bases and J by 3 bases.